This T cell receptor (beta chain) was identified in a study of beta chain features in type 1 diabetes. Points from the study as a whole: Among all four CD4+ subsets, Type 1 diabetes patients had TCRB CDR3s that were moderately but significantly shorter.

Notes on this clone: Its target is not known.

The germline V gene encodes CDR1 SGHVS and CDR2 FQNEAQ. V dropped 1 base and J dropped 9; count of bases not matched to a gene: 10. The CDR3 runs to 16 residues. Sequenced material consisted of expressed TCRB transcripts (all of the isolated RNA was reverse transcribed). TCRdb's copy holds only in-frame clones and misses some; the assay was immunoSEQ multiplex PCR. The sample carries under 50,000 clones, 66% recorded once. The clonotype comes from a woman between 18 and 29 years old with type 1 diabetes. The rearrangement joins TRBV7-8 to TRBJ2-3, with 10 positions matching TRBD2. The sequenced material came from Tregs from blood. The CDR3 here is CASSLDLPSGSRTQYF. The CDR3 bases are TGTGCCAGCAGCTTAGATCTACCTAGCGGGAGCCGGACGCAGTATTTT.